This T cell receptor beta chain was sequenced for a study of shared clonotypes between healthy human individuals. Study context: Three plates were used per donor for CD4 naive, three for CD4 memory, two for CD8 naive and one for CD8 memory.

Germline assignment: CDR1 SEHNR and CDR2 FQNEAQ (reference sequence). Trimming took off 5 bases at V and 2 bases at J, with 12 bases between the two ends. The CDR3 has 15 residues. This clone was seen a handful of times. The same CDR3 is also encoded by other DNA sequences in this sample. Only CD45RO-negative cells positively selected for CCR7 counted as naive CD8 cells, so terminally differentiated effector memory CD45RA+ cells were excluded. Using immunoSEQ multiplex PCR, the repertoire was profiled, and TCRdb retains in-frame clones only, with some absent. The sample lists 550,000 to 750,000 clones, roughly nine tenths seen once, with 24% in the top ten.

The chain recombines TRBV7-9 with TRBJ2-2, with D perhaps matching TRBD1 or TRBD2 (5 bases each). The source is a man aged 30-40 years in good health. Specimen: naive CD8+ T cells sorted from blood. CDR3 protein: CASSAGTENTGELFF. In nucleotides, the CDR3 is TGTGCCAGCAGCGCCGGGACGGAAAACACCGGGGAGCTGTTTTTT.